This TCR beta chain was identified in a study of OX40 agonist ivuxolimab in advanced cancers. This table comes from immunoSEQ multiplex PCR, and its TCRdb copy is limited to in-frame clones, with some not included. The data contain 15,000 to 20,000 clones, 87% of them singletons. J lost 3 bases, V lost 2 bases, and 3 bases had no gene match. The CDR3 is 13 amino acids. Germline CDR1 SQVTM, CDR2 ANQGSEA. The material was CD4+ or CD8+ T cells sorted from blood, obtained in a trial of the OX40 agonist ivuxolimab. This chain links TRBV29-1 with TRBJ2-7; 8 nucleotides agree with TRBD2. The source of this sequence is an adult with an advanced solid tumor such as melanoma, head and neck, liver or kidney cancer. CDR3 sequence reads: CSVESGRDYEQYF. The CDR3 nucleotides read TGCAGCGTTGAATCCGGGAGGGACTACGAGCAGTACTTC.